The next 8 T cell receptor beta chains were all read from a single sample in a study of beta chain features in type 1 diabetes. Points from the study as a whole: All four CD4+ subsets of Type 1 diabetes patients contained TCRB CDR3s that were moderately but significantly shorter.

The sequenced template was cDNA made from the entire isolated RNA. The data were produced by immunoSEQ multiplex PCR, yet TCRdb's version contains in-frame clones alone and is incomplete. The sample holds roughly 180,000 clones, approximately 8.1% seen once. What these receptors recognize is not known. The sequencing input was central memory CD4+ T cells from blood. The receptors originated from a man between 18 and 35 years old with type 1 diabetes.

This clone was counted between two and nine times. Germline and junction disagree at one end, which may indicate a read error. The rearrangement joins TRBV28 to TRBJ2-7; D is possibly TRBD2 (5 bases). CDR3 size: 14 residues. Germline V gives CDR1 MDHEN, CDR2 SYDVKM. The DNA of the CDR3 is TGTGCCAGCAGTTTACCCCGGGGATCCTCCGAGCAGTACTTC. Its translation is CASSLPRGSSEQYF.

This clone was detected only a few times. In DNA form, the CDR3 reads TGTGCCACACGGAGGGGTGACACTGAAGCTTTCTTT. It is translated as CATRRGDTEAFF. The chain uses TRBV10-3 and TRBJ1-1, with TRBD1 as a possible D gene (5 bases). The V end was cut by 10 bases, the J end by 3 bases, with 12 bases between. Looked up from germline, CDR1 is ENHRY and CDR2 is SYGVKD. The CDR3 contains 12 residues.

The DNA for the CDR3 is TGTGCCAGCACCCCGGGGGGATCAGATACGCAGTATTTT. It translates to CASTPGGSDTQYF. This chain joins TRBV6-6 and TRBJ2-3; 7 positions agree with TRBD2. The CDR3 length is 13 residues. V lost 7 bases to trimming and J lost 4 bases; unmatched junction nucleotides: 5. Germline lookup yields CDR1 MNHNY and CDR2 SVGAGI (reference sequence).

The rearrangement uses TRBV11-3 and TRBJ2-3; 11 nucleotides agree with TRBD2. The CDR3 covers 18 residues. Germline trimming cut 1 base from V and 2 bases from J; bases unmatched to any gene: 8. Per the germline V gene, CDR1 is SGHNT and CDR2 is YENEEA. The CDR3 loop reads CASSLGLAGGEHTDTQYF. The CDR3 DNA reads TGTGCCAGCAGCTTAGGTCTAGCGGGGGGCGAACACACAGATACGCAGTATTTT. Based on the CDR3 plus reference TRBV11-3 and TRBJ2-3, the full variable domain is EAGVVQSPRYKIIEKKQPVAFWCNPISGHNTLYWYLQNLGQGPELLIRYENEEAVDDSQLPKDRFSAERLKGVDSTLKIQPAELGDSAVYLCASSLGLAGGEHTDTQYFGPGTRLTVL.

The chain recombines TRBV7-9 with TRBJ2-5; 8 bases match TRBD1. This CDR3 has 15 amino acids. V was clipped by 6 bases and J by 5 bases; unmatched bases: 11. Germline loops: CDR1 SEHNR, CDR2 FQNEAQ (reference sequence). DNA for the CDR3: TGTGCCAGCAGTCTTACAGGGGGAGTCGAGGAGACCCAGTACTTC. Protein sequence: CASSLTGGVEETQYF.

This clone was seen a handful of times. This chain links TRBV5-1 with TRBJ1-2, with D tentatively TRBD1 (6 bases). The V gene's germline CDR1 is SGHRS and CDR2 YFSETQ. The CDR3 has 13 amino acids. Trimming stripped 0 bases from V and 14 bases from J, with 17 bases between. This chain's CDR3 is CASSLALGGDGTF. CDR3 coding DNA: TGCGCCAGCAGCTTGGCTCTTGGGGGCGATGGAACCTTC.

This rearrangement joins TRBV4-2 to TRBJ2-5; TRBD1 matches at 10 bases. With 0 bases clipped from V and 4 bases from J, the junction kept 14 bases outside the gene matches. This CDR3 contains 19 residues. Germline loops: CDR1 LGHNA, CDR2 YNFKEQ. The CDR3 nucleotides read TGTGCCAGCAGCCAAGATCAAGGGGGGGACAGGGGATTAATAGAGACCCAGTACTTC. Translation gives CASSQDQGGDRGLIETQYF.

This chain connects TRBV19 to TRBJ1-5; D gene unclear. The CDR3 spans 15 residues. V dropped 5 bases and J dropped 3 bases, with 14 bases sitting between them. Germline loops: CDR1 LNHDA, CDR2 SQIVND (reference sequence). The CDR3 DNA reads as TGTGCCAGTAGTCCACGATGGAGAGACAATCAGCCCCAGCATTTT. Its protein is CASSPRWRDNQPQHF.